The clone carrying this T cell receptor beta chain occurred many times. Antigen unknown. Germline CDR1 reads LGHDT; CDR2 reads YNNKEL (reference sequence). V dropped 2 bases and J dropped 6 bases, with 4 bases sitting between them. The CDR3 has 12 residues. Amplification targeted TCR beta CDR3 regions from RNA transcripts. In the first-round RT-PCR of the TCR CDR3, the HTBI primer set was used. TCRdb independently ran MiXCR on the multiplex PCR reads; one entry per CDR3 protein. Of some 500,000 distinct CDR3 sequences listed, roughly 16% are singletons. Inclusion characteristics of ophthalmopathy patients comprised a Clinical Activity Score of at least 3, a NOSPECS grade of at least 4, and duration under 3 months. The sample comes from a study of T cells in Graves' hyperthyroidism and ophthalmopathy. Study results and limitations: Ophthalmopathy onset followed model prediction by a median roughly 6.5 months. Most clonotypes expanded in the thyroid (above 0.001) were also present in blood. Through a model of 13 V-J features, ophthalmopathy was separated from stable hyperthyroidism.

The source of this sequence is a woman aged 30 to 39 with Graves' ophthalmopathy. The chain is built from TRBV3-1 and TRBJ2-2; D is undetermined. Source material: blood. The CDR3 DNA is TGTGCCAGCAGCCAAAGCTCCGGGGAGCTGTTTTTT. Translated: CASSQSSGELFF.